This TCR beta chain was captured in a study of naive and memory T cell subsets. Looked up from germline, CDR1 is MDHEN and CDR2 is SYDVKM. This CDR3 contains 15 residues. Two oligonucleotides, mixed equimolar, formed the beta constant-region primer covering TRBC1 and TRBC2. Ligated cDNA was amplified by four rounds of PCR with nested alpha and beta constant-region primers and SP2. A single record per CDR3 protein comes from TCRdb applying MiXCR to the UMI-ligation and nested PCR reads. Of around 110,000 distinct CDR3 sequences listed, just over 35% are singletons. Note on this clonotype: Relative to the germline gene, one junction end is altered; a read error may explain this.

After CD4 positive bead selection, the CD4-negative fraction gave CD8 T cells. Specimen: central memory CD4+ T cells from blood. The TCR sequence derives from a human donor in good health. V gene TRBV28 combines with J gene TRBJ2-1; D gene unclear. CDR3 residues: CTSSETLSSYNEQFF. CDR3 DNA: TGTACCAGCAGTGAGACTTTGAGCTCCTACAATGAGCAGTTCTTC. Full variable domain (rest looked up from reference TRBV28 and TRBJ2-1): DVKVTQSSRYLVKRTGEKVFLECVQDMDHENMFWYRQDPGLGLRLIYFSYDVKMKEKGDIPEGYSVSREKKERFSLILESASTNQTSMYLCTSSETLSSYNEQFFGPGTRLTVL.